The sequence of this TCR beta chain was determined in a study of T cells in narcolepsy. Study details: Enrolled donors included narcolepsy type 1 or type 2 patients and healthy controls.

A note on this clone: Its antigen is unknown.

The germline V gene encodes CDR1 ENHRY and CDR2 SYGVKD. Trimming cost V 10 bases and J 2 bases, with 14 bases left between them. The length of the CDR3 is 13 residues. Study observations and caveats: Autoreactive clonotypes reportedly recurred in blood of same and different patients, not controls. Some memory CD4+ repertoires had no autoreactive clone sequences.

Here immunoSEQ multiplex PCR was the method, and the copy in TCRdb shows in-frame clones only, minus some. The sample contains 25,000 to 35,000 clones, 90% of which appear only once. The chain recombines TRBV10-3 with TRBJ2-5; D gene uncertain. What was sequenced was CD45RA- memory CD4+ T cells from PBMCs. The clonotype was recovered from a human donor with narcolepsy. CDR3 loop: CATGGRAQETQYF. Here the CDR3 DNA reads TGTGCCACAGGTGGTCGGGCACAAGAGACCCAGTACTTC.